This is a list of T cell receptor beta chains from one sample in a study of cytomegalovirus exposure and HLA in healthy donors. Using immunoSEQ multiplex PCR, the repertoire was profiled, and TCRdb retains in-frame clones only, with some absent. The sample has around 150,000 clones; approximately 80% are singletons. The sample consisted of PBMCs. The receptors originated from a woman between 40 and 50 years old in good health and CMV-seropositive. Both conserved end residues are part of each CDR3. The order of the fields is CDR3 protein, CDR3 DNA, clone size, V gene, D gene, J gene. The D gene is left open where the match is weak. Not all rows give a size; the values are once, few, many and, for expanded clones, a class.

CDR3 protein: CASSWTGVLNSPLHF
CDR3 DNA: TGTGCCAGCAGCTGGACAGGGGTTCTGAATTCACCCCTCCACTTT
clone size: -
V gene: TRBV5-6
D gene: TRBD1
J gene: TRBJ1-6

CDR3 protein: CASSGQDDEKLFF
CDR3 DNA: TGTGCCAGCTCGGGACAGGACGATGAAAAACTGTTTTTT
clone size: few
V gene: TRBV18
D gene: TRBD1
J gene: TRBJ1-4

CDR3 protein: CASKGYNEQFF
CDR3 DNA: TGTGCCAGTAAGGGGTACAATGAGCAGTTCTTC
clone size: -
V gene: TRBV19
D gene: -
J gene: TRBJ2-1

CDR3 protein: CASSSGTGWEETQYF
CDR3 DNA: TGTGCCAGCAGTTCCGGGACAGGCTGGGAGGAGACCCAGTACTTC
clone size: few
V gene: TRBV25-1
D gene: TRBD1
J gene: TRBJ2-5

CDR3 protein: CASSQSHWAAQETQYF
CDR3 DNA: TGCGCCAGCAGTCAATCTCATTGGGCAGCCCAAGAGACCCAGTACTTC
clone size: -
V gene: TRBV23-1
D gene: -
J gene: TRBJ2-5

CDR3 protein: CASSDSRGDTQYF
CDR3 DNA: TGTGCCAGCAGTGATAGCAGGGGCGATACGCAGTATTTT
clone size: -
V gene: TRBV25-1
D gene: -
J gene: TRBJ2-3

CDR3 protein: CASSLSGSTGSVVGEQYF
CDR3 DNA: TGTGCCAGCAGTTTATCCGGCAGTACAGGGTCGGTGGTAGGCGAGCAGTACTTC
clone size: few
V gene: TRBV27
D gene: -
J gene: TRBJ2-7

CDR3 protein: CASSPHRVGTEAFF
CDR3 DNA: TGTGCCAGCAGCCCCCACAGGGTGGGCACTGAAGCTTTCTTT
clone size: -
V gene: TRBV7-2
D gene: -
J gene: TRBJ1-1

CDR3 protein: CAWRDTSGSDTQYF
CDR3 DNA: TGTGCCTGGAGAGATACTAGCGGGTCGGATACGCAGTATTTT
clone size: -
V gene: TRBV30
D gene: TRBD2
J gene: TRBJ2-3

CDR3 protein: CASSEGAGYGYTF
CDR3 DNA: TGCGCCAGCAGCGAGGGGGCCGGCTATGGCTACACCTTC
clone size: -
V gene: TRBV5-1
D gene: TRBD1
J gene: TRBJ1-2

CDR3 protein: CASSEWGSSWETQYF
CDR3 DNA: TGTGCCAGCAGTGAATGGGGCTCCTCTTGGGAGACCCAGTACTTC
clone size: -
V gene: TRBV6-1
D gene: -
J gene: TRBJ2-5

CDR3 protein: CSVEIQTYEQYF
CDR3 DNA: TGCAGCGTTGAAATACAGACCTACGAGCAGTACTTC
clone size: -
V gene: TRBV29-1
D gene: -
J gene: TRBJ2-7

CDR3 protein: CASSFMAGGPETQYF
CDR3 DNA: TGCGCCAGCAGCTTTATGGCGGGGGGGCCTGAGACCCAGTACTTC
clone size: -
V gene: TRBV5-1
D gene: TRBD2
J gene: TRBJ2-5

CDR3 protein: CASSLRQGAGETQYF
CDR3 DNA: TGTGCCAGCAGCCTTCGACAGGGGGCAGGGGAGACCCAGTACTTC
clone size: -
V gene: TRBV9
D gene: TRBD1
J gene: TRBJ2-5

CDR3 protein: CASSSRTSGDNEQFF
CDR3 DNA: TGTGCCAGCAGCTCGCGGACTAGCGGAGACAATGAGCAGTTCTTC
clone size: -
V gene: TRBV5-6
D gene: TRBD2
J gene: TRBJ2-1

CDR3 protein: CASGLSGQETQYF
CDR3 DNA: TGTGCTAGTGGTTTGTCCGGCCAAGAGACCCAGTACTTC
clone size: -
V gene: TRBV12-5
D gene: -
J gene: TRBJ2-5

CDR3 protein: CASSAGASGRRNTGELFF
CDR3 DNA: TGTGCCAGCAGTGCGGGGGCTAGCGGGAGGAGGAACACCGGGGAGCTGTTTTTT
clone size: few
V gene: TRBV2
D gene: TRBD2
J gene: TRBJ2-2

CDR3 protein: CATSRDNADRYGYTF
CDR3 DNA: TGTGCCACCAGCAGAGATAATGCGGACAGATACGGCTACACCTTC
clone size: -
V gene: TRBV15
D gene: -
J gene: TRBJ1-2

CDR3 protein: CASSLRQGGGYTF
CDR3 DNA: TGTGCCAGCAGCCTAAGACAGGGAGGTGGCTACACCTTC
clone size: -
V gene: TRBV7-6
D gene: TRBD1
J gene: TRBJ1-2

CDR3 protein: CASSPPDRGQTEAFF
CDR3 DNA: TGTGCCAGCTCACCACCGGATAGGGGGCAAACTGAAGCTTTCTTT
clone size: -
V gene: TRBV18
D gene: TRBD1
J gene: TRBJ1-1

CDR3 protein: CASSLWGKETQYF
CDR3 DNA: TGTGCCAGCAGCTTATGGGGCAAGGAGACCCAGTACTTC
clone size: -
V gene: TRBV7-2
D gene: -
J gene: TRBJ2-5

CDR3 protein: CASSVENGGETQYF
CDR3 DNA: TGTGCCAGCAGCGTAGAGAATGGAGGGGAGACCCAGTACTTC
clone size: -
V gene: TRBV9
D gene: -
J gene: TRBJ2-5